This record looks at one TCR beta chain sequence and its context. What it binds is unknown. This entry is derived from a study of OX40 agonist ivuxolimab in advanced cancers. General observations from the study: The study found among the lowest clonal expansion in partial responders at 0.1-3.0 mg/kg.

The J segment lost 4 bases and the V segment lost 4 bases, leaving 5 bases of the junction unmatched. Germline V gene sequence: CDR1 ENHRY, CDR2 SYGVKD. The CDR3 loop spans 14 amino acids. Data came from immunoSEQ multiplex PCR; TCRdb stores just in-frame clones and leaves some out. This table holds tens of thousands of clones, roughly nine tenths found once. The chain combines TRBV10-3 with TRBJ2-3; 7 bases match TRBD2. This clonotype was obtained from an adult with an advanced solid tumor such as melanoma, head and neck, liver or kidney cancer. The source material was CD4+ or CD8+ T cells sorted from blood, sampled in a trial of the OX40 agonist ivuxolimab. In nucleotides, the CDR3 is TGTGCCATCAGTGGGGGCGGGAGAGCAGATACGCAGTATTTT. Its protein is CAISGGGRADTQYF.